In its sample, the clone carrying this TCR beta chain was seen a few times. Its target is unknown. This record belongs to a study of blood T cells in healthy people across ages. With a J-beta primer mix and a sample-barcoded 5' primer, a second PCR ran about 7 to 12 cycles. Each of the cDNA molecules was tagged by a template-switch adaptor with 12 random nucleotides. TCRdb called the 5' RACE reads again in MiXCR, with one record for every CDR3 protein. Of 550,000 to 750,000 distinct CDR3 sequences listed, approximately 21% were seen once; the top ten hold roughly 3.9%. Overall study findings and caveats: Per-million-T-cell TCR beta diversity fell roughly linearly with age.

Researchers report isolating at least 6.5 million PBMCs per sample. The extraction recovered at least 6 micrograms of total RNA per sample. Sequences were obtained from blood. This sequence was found in a man aged 65 to 79 in good health.

This chain's CDR3 is CASKTRTLAETQYF. CDR3 nucleotide sequence: TGTGCCAGTAAAACCAGGACCCTTGCGGAGACCCAGTACTTC. This chain joins TRBV19 and TRBJ2-5; D is undetermined. CDR3 length equals 14 residues. V lost 7 bases and J 5 bases, leaving 17 bases between the germline ends. The germline CDR1 and CDR2 sequences are LNHDA and SQIVND (reference sequence).